This record looks at one TCR beta chain sequence and its context. Its antigen is unknown. CDR3 length: 19 residues. The V gene's germline CDR1 is SGHNT and CDR2 YYREEE (reference sequence). V gave up 4 bases and J gave up 0 bases; unmatched junction bases: 12. The PCR used 60 Vbeta and 13 Jbeta primers. Using immunoSEQ multiplex PCR, the repertoire was profiled, and TCRdb retains in-frame clones only, with some absent. This sample has around 140,000 clones, with 75% to 85% found just once. The sample belongs to a study of cytomegalovirus exposure and HLA in healthy donors. Study-wide points: When analyzed later, a missense DCLRE1C variant was found to be linked to TCR beta V- and J-gene trimming.

This receptor was taken from a woman aged 45 to 65 in good health and CMV-seropositive. The sample was PBMCs. This rearrangement joins TRBV5-4 to TRBJ2-3; 12 bases line up with TRBD2. The CDR3 DNA is TGTGCCAGCAGCACCGGACTAGCGGGAAAGTTAGGGAGCACAGATACGCAGTATTTT. This sequence encodes CASSTGLAGKLGSTDTQYF.